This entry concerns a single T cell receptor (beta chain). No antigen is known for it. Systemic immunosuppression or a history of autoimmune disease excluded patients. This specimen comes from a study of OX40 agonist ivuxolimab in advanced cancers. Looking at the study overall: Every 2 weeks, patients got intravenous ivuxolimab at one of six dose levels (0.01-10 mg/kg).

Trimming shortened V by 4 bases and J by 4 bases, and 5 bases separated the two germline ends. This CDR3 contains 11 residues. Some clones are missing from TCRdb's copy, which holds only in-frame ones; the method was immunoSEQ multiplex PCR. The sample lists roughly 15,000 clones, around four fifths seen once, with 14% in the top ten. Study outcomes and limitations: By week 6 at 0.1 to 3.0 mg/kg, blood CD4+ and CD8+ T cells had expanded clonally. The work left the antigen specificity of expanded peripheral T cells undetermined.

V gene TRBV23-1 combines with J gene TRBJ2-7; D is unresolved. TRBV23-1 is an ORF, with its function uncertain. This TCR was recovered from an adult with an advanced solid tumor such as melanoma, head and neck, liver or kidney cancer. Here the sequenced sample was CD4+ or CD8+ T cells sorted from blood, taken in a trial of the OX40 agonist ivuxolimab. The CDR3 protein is CASSRRYEQYF. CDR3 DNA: TGCGCCAGCAGTCGCAGGTACGAGCAGTACTTC.